This T cell receptor (beta chain) was sequenced for a study of T cell clusters in autoimmune cytopenias. TRB rearrangements were amplified by touch-down multiplex PCR with mixed TRB-A/B primers. TCRdb reworked the multiplex PCR reads into one entry per CDR3 protein, no DNA. The listing contains 9,900 or so distinct CDR3 sequences. Each sample's input was 200 to 250 ng genomic DNA, some 34,000 genome equivalents. The germline CDR1 and CDR2 sequences are SQVTM and ANQGSEA. The CDR3 covers 13 residues. According to its frequency, this clonotype is medium-sized. The chain has TRBV29-1 and TRBJ2-4; without DNA, the TCRdb call of TRBD2 cannot be checked. Material for sequencing was peripheral blood. This clonotype originated in a human donor with an autoimmune cytopenia or autoimmune hepatitis (not recorded which). This chain's CDR3 is CSVGSGAKNIQYF.